The 21 T cell receptor beta chains below come from one sample, sequenced in a study of vaccination and CD4 T cells after COVID-19. The treatment is: roughly ten-day PBMC culture with coronavirus spike peptide pools or control peptides (ViraFEST assay). Their antigens remain unidentified. The study sequenced cultured CD4+ T cell DNA using the Oncomine TCR Beta short-read assay. TCRdb reprocessed the PCR reads via MiXCR and lists one record per CDR3 protein. The repertoire holds 6,500 to 8,500 distinct CDR3 sequences, with around 73% as singletons. Material: CD4+ T cells from blood, cultured in vitro. The receptor source for this set is a human donor who had recovered from COVID-19.

This rearrangement joins TRBV6-5 to TRBJ1-5, with D perhaps TRBD1 (6 bases). V was cut by 0 bases and J by 8 bases, with 11 bases left in between. The CDR3 runs to 14 residues. From germline, CDR1 is MNHEY and CDR2 SVGAGI. Here the CDR3 reads CASSYSGGKEPQHF. The CDR3 nucleotides are TGTGCCAGCAGTTACTCAGGGGGTAAAGAGCCCCAGCATTTT.

This clonotype is categorized as medium-sized. This chain links TRBV2 with TRBJ2-7; 11 bases map to TRBD2. V shed 7 bases and J 3 bases; nucleotides not matched to a gene: 11. Germline values: CDR1 SNHLY, CDR2 FYNNEI. The CDR3 is 16 amino acids. CDR3 in DNA: TGTGCCAGCACAGAAGGGACTAGCGGCGTGATCTACGAGCAGTACTTC. This translates into CASTEGTSGVIYEQYF.

The chain is built from TRBV15 and TRBJ1-3, with unresolved D. Trimming removed 1 base at V and 1 base at J, with 14 bases between. CDR1 is LNHNV and CDR2 is YYDKDF in the germline V gene (reference sequence). The CDR3 runs 17 residues. CDR3 sequence (DNA): TGTGCCACCAGCAGAGGGGGAGCGATCGAGTCTGGAAACACCATATATTTT. Encoded protein: CATSRGGAIESGNTIYF.

This sequence joins TRBV27 and TRBJ2-7, with a weak D call TRBD1 (6 bases). The CDR3 consists of 13 residues. Trimming left V 5 bases short and J 3 bases short, with 11 bases between. Germline V gene data show CDR1 as MNHEY and CDR2 as SMNVEV (reference sequence). The CDR3 protein is CASSDGQRYEQYF. The CDR3 DNA is TGTGCCAGCAGTGACGGACAGCGCTACGAGCAGTACTTC.

The chain joins TRBV19 to TRBJ2-7; the D call may be TRBD1 or TRBD2 (5 bases each). Germline V CDR1 and CDR2: LNHDA, SQIVND (reference sequence). The V end was cut by 5 bases, the J end by 3 bases, with 14 bases between. The CDR3 sequence is 14 residues long. CDR3 DNA: TGTGCCAGTAGTGTCCGGGACGGATACTACGAGCAGTACTTC. Its protein is CASSVRDGYYEQYF.

The chain carries TRBV2 and TRBJ1-5; D ambiguous. Germline lookup yields CDR1 SNHLY and CDR2 FYNNEI. The length of the CDR3 is 14 residues. Trimming took 6 bases from V and 1 from J, leaving 10 bases between them. Here the CDR3 reads CASRAGMSNQPQHF. The CDR3 bases are TGTGCCAGCAGGGCCGGGATGAGCAATCAGCCCCAGCATTTT.

The chain is built from TRBV6-4 and TRBJ2-1; possible D gene TRBD2, 6 bases. CDR3 length: 13 amino acids. Germline CDR1 and CDR2: MRHNA and SNTAGT. V dropped 8 bases and J dropped 6 bases, with 14 bases sitting between them. CDR3 nucleotide sequence: TGTGCCAGCGCTTCCGGGACTGGCAATGAGCAGTTCTTC. It is translated as CASASGTGNEQFF.

This chain joins TRBV24-1 and TRBJ2-5, with 7 positions matching TRBD1. This CDR3 contains 15 residues. V was clipped by 3 bases and J by 1 base; unmatched bases: 4. The germline V gene encodes CDR1 KGHDR and CDR2 SFDVKD. CDR3 in amino acids: CATSDQQGFQETQYF. In DNA, the CDR3 is TGTGCCACCAGTGATCAACAGGGGTTCCAAGAGACCCAGTACTTC.

This chain uses TRBV6-1 with TRBJ2-2, with a tentative D call TRBD2 (5 bases). From germline, CDR1 is MNHNS and CDR2 SASEGT. The ends were cut back, 6 bases at V and 3 bases at J, with 17 bases in the middle. The CDR3 totals 16 residues. This CDR3 is CASRPLRRVYTGELFF. The CDR3, as DNA: TGTGCCAGCAGACCACTCAGGCGGGTGTACACCGGGGAGCTGTTTTTT.

The rearrangement joins TRBV20-1 to TRBJ1-1, with no clear D. V lost 6 bases and J lost 1, with 6 bases in between. This CDR3 comprises 11 residues. Germline CDR1 and CDR2: DFQATT and SNEGSKA (reference sequence). In DNA, the CDR3 is TGCAGTGCGGTGGGGAACACTGAAGCTTTCTTT. Translated: CSAVGNTEAFF.

The chain combines TRBV6-4 with TRBJ1-2, with a tentative D call TRBD1 (6 bases). Trimming stripped 4 bases from V and 4 bases from J, with 10 bases between. Germline CDR1 and CDR2: MRHNA and SNTAGT. The CDR3 sequence is 13 residues long. The CDR3 DNA follows: TGTGCCAGCAGTGGCGGACAGTTCTATGGCTACACCTTC. This codes for CASSGGQFYGYTF.

J is TRBJ1-2 and V is TRBV6-1; D gene unclear. The V end lost 6 bases, the J end lost 4 bases, and 15 bases lay between the germline ends. This CDR3 is built from 14 residues. From germline, CDR1 is MNHNS and CDR2 SASEGT. CDR3 region: CASSPRLGPYGYTF. In nucleotides, the CDR3 is TGTGCCAGCAGCCCGCGCCTAGGCCCCTATGGCTACACCTTC.

The chain links TRBV20-1 to TRBJ1-1; D is perhaps TRBD1 (6 bases). V was shortened by 4 bases and J by 7 bases, with 13 bases between the two germline ends. The CDR3 has 12 amino acids. Germline loops: CDR1 DFQATT, CDR2 SNEGSKA (reference sequence). CDR3 coding DNA: TGCAGTGCTAAGGGGGGGCGGCTTGAAGCTTTCTTT. It translates to CSAKGGRLEAFF.

CDR3: CASSFGGRETQYF. The CDR3 region has the DNA TGTGCCAGCAGTTTTGGGGGACGAGAGACCCAGTACTTC. The J gene is TRBJ2-5, the V gene TRBV28; D is possibly TRBD1 or TRBD2 (5 bases each). Trimming took off 3 bases at V and 4 bases at J, with 9 bases between the two ends. From germline, CDR1 is MDHEN and CDR2 SYDVKM. CDR3 length: 13 residues.

This rearrangement joins TRBV28 to TRBJ1-2, with D uncertain. Per germline, CDR1 MDHEN and CDR2 SYDVKM. V dropped 5 bases and J dropped 4 bases, with 5 bases sitting between them. CDR3 length: 11 amino acids. CDR3 DNA sequence: TGTGCCAGCAGTACAATCTATGGCTACACCTTC. Amino acids: CASSTIYGYTF.

This chain connects TRBV20-1 to TRBJ1-5, with D possibly matching TRBD1 (6 bases). This CDR3 is built from 15 residues. V dropped 4 bases and J dropped 0 bases, with 13 bases sitting between them. Germline V gene sequence: CDR1 DFQATT, CDR2 SNEGSKA (reference sequence). For the CDR3, the DNA is TGCAGTGCTAACCTCCGGACAGTTAGCAATCAGCCCCAGCATTTT. Translating gives CSANLRTVSNQPQHF.

This sequence joins TRBV24-1 and TRBJ2-3; 13 bases agree with TRBD2. Germline values: CDR1 KGHDR, CDR2 SFDVKD. J lost 4 bases, V lost 4 bases, and 7 bases had no gene match. The CDR3 spans 17 residues. CDR3 sequence (DNA): TGTGCCACCAGTGACCCACTTGGACTAGCGGGAGCAGATACGCAGTATTTT. It specifies CATSDPLGLAGADTQYF.

J is TRBJ1-3 and V is TRBV20-1, with 10 bases identical to TRBD1. CDR1 DFQATT and CDR2 SNEGSKA come from the germline V gene (reference sequence). This CDR3 contains 13 residues. The V and J ends lost 5 bases and 8 bases, in that order; junction bases with no gene match: 6. The CDR3 is CSAAGTGADTIYF. The CDR3 DNA reads as TGCAGTGCTGCCGGGACAGGGGCAGACACCATATATTTT.

The chain combines TRBV20-1 with TRBJ2-3, with D unclear. The V end lost 1 base, the J end lost 4 bases, and 12 bases lay between the germline ends. Germline V gene sequence: CDR1 DFQATT, CDR2 SNEGSKA (reference sequence). The CDR3 length is 14 residues. CDR3: CSARAVDGPDTQYF. CDR3 nucleotide sequence: TGCAGTGCTAGAGCGGTCGACGGGCCAGATACGCAGTATTTT.

The V gene is TRBV6-1, the J gene TRBJ1-5, with 7 bases that match TRBD1. J was trimmed by 3 bases and V by 7 bases; bases with no gene match: 9. The CDR3 is 15 residues long. Germline lookup yields CDR1 MNHNS and CDR2 SASEGT. CDR3 region: CASKPTGNLNQPQHF. The CDR3 DNA follows: TGTGCCAGCAAACCGACAGGGAACCTCAATCAGCCCCAGCATTTT.

This clonotype has a single count. V and J are TRBV15 and TRBJ1-5; no firm D call. CDR3 size: 18 residues. CDR1 LNHNV and CDR2 YYDKDF come from the germline V gene (reference sequence). The V and J ends lost 0 bases and 2 bases respectively, with 17 bases between them. As DNA, the CDR3 is TGTGCCACCAGCAGAGACTGGTCGGCTAAGGATCGCAATCAGCCCCAGCATTTT. Translated: CATSRDWSAKDRNQPQHF.